This TCR beta chain was retrieved from a study of identical twins. MiXCR, run by TCRdb on the 5' RACE reads, gives a single entry per CDR3 protein. The sample contains 400,000 to 550,000 distinct CDR3 sequences, less than 25% of which appear only once. Trimming removed 5 bases from V and 6 bases from J, with 10 bases in between. The germline gives CDR1 DFQATT, CDR2 SNEGSKA (reference sequence). The CDR3 loop spans 12 amino acids. This clonotype was counted only a few times. These data are also associated with another study on T cells expressing NK-cell markers. That paper notes: It was from sorted CD3+CD56+NKG2C+, CD3+CD56+NKG2C- and CD3+CD56-NKG2C+ T cells that TCR beta repertoires came. Of the CD8+ T cells in roughly 6 donors, roughly 1.0-7.0% belonged to dominant NKG2C+ clonotypes.

The sequenced material came from CD4+ T cells sorted from blood. The V call is TRBV20-1, the J call TRBJ2-2; no firm D call. The TCR originated in a woman under 30 in good health. The CDR3 DNA is TGCAGTGCTTTACCGCCTGCCGGGGAGCTGTTTTTT. Amino acids: CSALPPAGELFF.